The rows below give T cell receptor beta chains drawn from one sample of a study of OX40 agonist ivuxolimab in advanced cancers. Method: immunoSEQ multiplex PCR; TCRdb's copy keeps in-frame clones and lacks some. Counted here are 55,000 to 60,000 clones, about four fifths occurring once; the ten biggest clones make up around 0.7%. This specimen was CD4+ or CD8+ T cells sorted from blood, taken in a trial of the OX40 agonist ivuxolimab. The origin of the receptors is an adult with an advanced solid tumor such as melanoma, head and neck, liver or kidney cancer. Both conserved end residues are part of each CDR3. D genes are given only for firm matches. Size is stated for part of the rows, as once, few or many counts, or as a class when the clone is expanded.

D gene: NA; J gene: TRBJ2-2; clone size: NA; V gene: TRBV28; CDR3 DNA: TGTGCCAGCAGTTTAGTGCGTGGGGAGCTGTTTTTT; CDR3 protein: CASSLVRGELFF
D gene: NA; J gene: TRBJ1-5; clone size: NA; V gene: TRBV19; CDR3 DNA: TGTGCCAGTACCCAAGACAGAGGCAATCAGCCCCAGCATTTT; CDR3 protein: CASTQDRGNQPQHF
D gene: TRBD1; J gene: TRBJ1-4; clone size: NA; V gene: TRBV10-1; CDR3 DNA: TGCGCCAGCAAGCCAGGGGGCAATGAAAAACTGTTTTTT; CDR3 protein: CASKPGGNEKLFF
D gene: TRBD1; J gene: TRBJ2-5; clone size: NA; V gene: TRBV7-9; CDR3 DNA: TGTGCCAGCAGCTACGGGACAGGGGTTGGCCAAGAGACCCAGTACTTC; CDR3 protein: CASSYGTGVGQETQYF
D gene: NA; J gene: TRBJ2-7; clone size: NA; V gene: TRBV15; CDR3 DNA: TGTGCCACCAGCAGGGGGCGGGGAAATCCCTACGAGCAGTACTTC; CDR3 protein: CATSRGRGNPYEQYF
D gene: NA; J gene: TRBJ1-2; clone size: NA; V gene: TRBV7-9; CDR3 DNA: TGTGCCAGCAGCCCCGCAGGGGAGGGTCATGGCTATGGCTACACCTTC; CDR3 protein: CASSPAGEGHGYGYTF
D gene: NA; J gene: TRBJ2-1; clone size: few; V gene: TRBV18; CDR3 DNA: TGTGCCAGCTCACTGGCGCGCAGCTCCTACAATGAGCAGTTCTTC; CDR3 protein: CASSLARSSYNEQFF
D gene: NA; J gene: TRBJ1-6; clone size: NA; V gene: TRBV19; CDR3 DNA: TGTGCCAGTAGGGAGACAGAATTTAATTCACCCCTCCACTTT; CDR3 protein: CASRETEFNSPLHF
D gene: NA; J gene: TRBJ2-3; clone size: NA; V gene: TRBV4-2; CDR3 DNA: TGTGCCAGCAGCCAAGGGGGCCCCAGTGAGGGAACGCAGTATTTT; CDR3 protein: CASSQGGPSEGTQYF
D gene: TRBD1; J gene: TRBJ1-2; clone size: NA; V gene: TRBV5-6; CDR3 DNA: TGTGCCAGCAGCCCCAAGGACAGGGAGGTTTACACCTTC; CDR3 protein: CASSPKDREVYTF
D gene: NA; J gene: TRBJ2-1; clone size: NA; V gene: TRBV2; CDR3 DNA: TGTGCCAGCAGGAAAGGACTAACTCCTGAGCAGTTCTTC; CDR3 protein: CASRKGLTPEQFF
D gene: NA; J gene: TRBJ1-3; clone size: once; V gene: TRBV5-4; CDR3 DNA: TGTGCCATCTACTTGGGAGGAAACACCATATATTTT; CDR3 protein: CAIYLGGNTIYF
D gene: TRBD1; J gene: TRBJ2-3; clone size: NA; V gene: TRBV18; CDR3 DNA: TGTGCCAGCTCACCACCGACAGGGCCCATAGGTTATTTT; CDR3 protein: CASSPPTGPIGYF
D gene: NA; J gene: TRBJ2-7; clone size: NA; V gene: TRBV7-2; CDR3 DNA: TGTGCCAGCAGCTTAGGGACAGTATACGAGCAGTACTTC; CDR3 protein: CASSLGTVYEQYF
D gene: TRBD2; J gene: TRBJ2-2; clone size: NA; V gene: TRBV7-8; CDR3 DNA: TGTGCCAGCCGAACTCGCGGGGCTAGCGGGGGAACGAACACCGGGGAGCTGTTTTTT; CDR3 protein: CASRTRGASGGTNTGELFF
D gene: TRBD2; J gene: TRBJ2-7; clone size: NA; V gene: TRBV6-5; CDR3 DNA: TGTGCCAGCAGTTACTCGCCTAGCGGTTCCTACGAGCAGTACTTC; CDR3 protein: CASSYSPSGSYEQYF
D gene: TRBD1; J gene: TRBJ1-1; clone size: NA; V gene: TRBV7-2; CDR3 DNA: TGTGCCAGCAGCTCGCAGGGGGCCACTGAAGCTTTCTTT; CDR3 protein: CASSSQGATEAFF